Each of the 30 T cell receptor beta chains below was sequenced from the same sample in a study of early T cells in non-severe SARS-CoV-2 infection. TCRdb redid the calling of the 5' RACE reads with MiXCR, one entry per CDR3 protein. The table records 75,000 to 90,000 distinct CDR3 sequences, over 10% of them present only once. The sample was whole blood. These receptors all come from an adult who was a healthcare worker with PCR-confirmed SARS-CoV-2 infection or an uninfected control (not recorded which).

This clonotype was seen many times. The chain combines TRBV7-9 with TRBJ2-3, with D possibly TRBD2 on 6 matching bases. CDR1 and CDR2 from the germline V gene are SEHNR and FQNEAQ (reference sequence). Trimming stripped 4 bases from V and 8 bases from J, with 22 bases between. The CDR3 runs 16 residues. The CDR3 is CASSSSTSRTWGTQYF. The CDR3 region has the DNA TGTGCCAGCAGCTCCTCGACTAGTCGTACATGGGGTACGCAGTATTTT.

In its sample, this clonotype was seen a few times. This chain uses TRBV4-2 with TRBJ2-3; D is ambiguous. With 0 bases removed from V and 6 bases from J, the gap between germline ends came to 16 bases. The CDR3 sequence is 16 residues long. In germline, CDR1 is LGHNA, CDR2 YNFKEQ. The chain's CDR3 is CASSQERNQFGDTQYF. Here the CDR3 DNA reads TGTGCCAGCAGCCAAGAGCGAAATCAATTCGGGGATACGCAGTATTTT.

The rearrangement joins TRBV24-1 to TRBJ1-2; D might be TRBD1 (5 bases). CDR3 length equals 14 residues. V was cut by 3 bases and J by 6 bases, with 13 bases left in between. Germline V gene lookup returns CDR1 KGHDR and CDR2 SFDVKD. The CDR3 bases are TGTGCCACCAGTGATGAGAGACAGTCCCATGGCTACACCTTC. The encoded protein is CATSDERQSHGYTF.

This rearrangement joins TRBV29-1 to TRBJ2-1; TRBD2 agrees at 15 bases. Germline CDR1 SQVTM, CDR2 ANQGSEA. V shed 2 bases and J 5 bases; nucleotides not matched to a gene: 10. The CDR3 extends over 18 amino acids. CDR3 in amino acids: CSVEIGLAGGPGNNEQFF. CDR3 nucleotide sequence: TGCAGCGTTGAAATCGGACTAGCGGGAGGGCCGGGGAACAATGAGCAGTTCTTC.

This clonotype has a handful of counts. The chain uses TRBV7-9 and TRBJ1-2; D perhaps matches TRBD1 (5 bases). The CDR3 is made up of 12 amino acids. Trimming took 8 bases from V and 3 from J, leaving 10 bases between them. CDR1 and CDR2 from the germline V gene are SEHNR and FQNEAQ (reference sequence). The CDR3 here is CASGATHYGYTF. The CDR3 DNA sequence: TGTGCCAGCGGGGCGACACACTATGGCTACACCTTC.

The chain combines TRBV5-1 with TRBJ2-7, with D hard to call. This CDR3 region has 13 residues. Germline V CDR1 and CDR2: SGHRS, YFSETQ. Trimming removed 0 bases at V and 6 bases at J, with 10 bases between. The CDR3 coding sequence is TGCGCCAGCAGCTTGGGGCCAATTAGCGAGCAGTACTTC. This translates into CASSLGPISEQYF.

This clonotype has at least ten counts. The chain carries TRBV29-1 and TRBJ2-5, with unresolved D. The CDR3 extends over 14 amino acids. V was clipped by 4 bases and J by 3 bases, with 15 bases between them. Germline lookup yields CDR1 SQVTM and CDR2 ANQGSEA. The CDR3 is CSVVAAVEKETQYF. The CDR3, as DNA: TGCAGCGTTGTGGCGGCCGTGGAAAAAGAGACCCAGTACTTC. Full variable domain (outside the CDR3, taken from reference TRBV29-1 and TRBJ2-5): SAVISQKPSRDICQRGTSLTIQCQVDSQVTMMFWYRQQPGQSLTLIATANQGSEATYESGFVIDKFPISRPNLTFSTLTVSNMSPEDSSIYLCSVVAAVEKETQYFGPGTRLLVL.

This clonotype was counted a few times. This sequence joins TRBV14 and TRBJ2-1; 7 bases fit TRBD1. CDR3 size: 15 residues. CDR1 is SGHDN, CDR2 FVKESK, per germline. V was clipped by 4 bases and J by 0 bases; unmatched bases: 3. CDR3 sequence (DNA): TGTGCCAGCAGCCGACGACAGGGCTCCTACAATGAGCAGTTCTTC. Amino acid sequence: CASSRRQGSYNEQFF.

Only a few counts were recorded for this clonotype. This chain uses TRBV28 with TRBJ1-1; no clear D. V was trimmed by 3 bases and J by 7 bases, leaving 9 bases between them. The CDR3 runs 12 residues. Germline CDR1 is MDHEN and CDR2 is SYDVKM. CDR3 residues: CASSLPPGEAFF. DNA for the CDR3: TGTGCCAGCAGTTTGCCCCCCGGTGAAGCTTTCTTT.

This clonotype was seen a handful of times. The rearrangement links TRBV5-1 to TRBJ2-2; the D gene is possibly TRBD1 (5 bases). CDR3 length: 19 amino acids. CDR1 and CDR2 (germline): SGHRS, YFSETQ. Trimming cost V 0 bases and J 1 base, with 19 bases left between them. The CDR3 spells CASSLAAGRSFMNTGELFF. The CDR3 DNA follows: TGCGCCAGCAGCTTGGCTGCAGGGCGTTCTTTTATGAACACCGGGGAGCTGTTTTTT.

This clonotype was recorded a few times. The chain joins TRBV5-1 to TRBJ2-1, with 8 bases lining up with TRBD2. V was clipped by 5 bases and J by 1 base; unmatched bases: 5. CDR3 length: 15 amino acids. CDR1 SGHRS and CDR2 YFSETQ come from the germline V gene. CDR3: CASSNLAGSYNEQFF. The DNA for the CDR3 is TGCGCCAGCAGTAATCTAGCGGGTTCCTACAATGAGCAGTTCTTC.

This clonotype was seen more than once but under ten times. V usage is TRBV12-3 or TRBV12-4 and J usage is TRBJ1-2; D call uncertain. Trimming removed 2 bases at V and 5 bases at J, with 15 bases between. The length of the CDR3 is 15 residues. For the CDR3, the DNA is TGTGCCAGCAGTTTACGTCACAGCGAGCTATATGGCTACACCTTC. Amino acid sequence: CASSLRHSELYGYTF.

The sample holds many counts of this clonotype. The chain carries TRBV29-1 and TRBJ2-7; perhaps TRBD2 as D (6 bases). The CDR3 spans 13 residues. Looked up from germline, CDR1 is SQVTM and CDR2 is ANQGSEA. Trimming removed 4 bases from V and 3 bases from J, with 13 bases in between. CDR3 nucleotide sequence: TGCAGCGTTGTGGGGGGAACTCGCTACGAGCAGTACTTC. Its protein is CSVVGGTRYEQYF.

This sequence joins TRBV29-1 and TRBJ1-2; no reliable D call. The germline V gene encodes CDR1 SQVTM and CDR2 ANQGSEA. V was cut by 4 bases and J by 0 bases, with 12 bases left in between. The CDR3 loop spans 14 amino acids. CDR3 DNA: TGCAGCGTTGTTCGGTCAGCCACTAACTATGGCTACACCTTC. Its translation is CSVVRSATNYGYTF.

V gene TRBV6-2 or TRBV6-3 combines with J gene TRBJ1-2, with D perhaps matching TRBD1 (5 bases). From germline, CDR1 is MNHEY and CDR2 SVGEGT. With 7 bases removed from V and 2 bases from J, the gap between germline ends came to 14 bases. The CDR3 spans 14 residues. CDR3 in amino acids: CASTEMDKNYGYTF. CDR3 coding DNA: TGTGCCAGCACCGAAATGGACAAGAACTATGGCTACACCTTC.

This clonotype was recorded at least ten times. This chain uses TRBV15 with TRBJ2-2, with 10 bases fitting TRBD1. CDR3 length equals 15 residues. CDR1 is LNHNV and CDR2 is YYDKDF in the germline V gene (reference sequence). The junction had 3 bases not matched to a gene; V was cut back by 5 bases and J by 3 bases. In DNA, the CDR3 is TGTGCCACCAGCGGGGGACAGGGGTACACCGGGGAGCTGTTTTTT. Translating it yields CATSGGQGYTGELFF.

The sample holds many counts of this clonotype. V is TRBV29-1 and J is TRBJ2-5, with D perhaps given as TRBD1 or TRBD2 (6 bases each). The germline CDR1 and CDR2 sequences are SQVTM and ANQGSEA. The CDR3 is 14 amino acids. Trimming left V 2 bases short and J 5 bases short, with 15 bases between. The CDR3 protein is CSVEWGPRGETQYF. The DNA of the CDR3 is TGCAGCGTTGAATGGGGGCCGCGGGGTGAGACCCAGTACTTC.

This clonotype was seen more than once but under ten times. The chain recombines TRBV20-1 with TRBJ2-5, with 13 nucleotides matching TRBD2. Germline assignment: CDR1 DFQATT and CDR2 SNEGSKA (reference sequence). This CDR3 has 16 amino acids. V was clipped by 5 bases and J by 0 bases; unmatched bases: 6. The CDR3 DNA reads TGCAGTGCTTCCCGGACTAGCGGGGGATACCAAGAGACCCAGTACTTC. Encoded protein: CSASRTSGGYQETQYF.

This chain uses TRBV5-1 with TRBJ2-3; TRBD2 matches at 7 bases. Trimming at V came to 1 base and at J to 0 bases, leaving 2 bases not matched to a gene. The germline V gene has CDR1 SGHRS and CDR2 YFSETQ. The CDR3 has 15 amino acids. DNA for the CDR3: TGCGCCAGCAGCTTGAGCGGGGCCAGCACAGATACGCAGTATTTT. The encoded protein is CASSLSGASTDTQYF.

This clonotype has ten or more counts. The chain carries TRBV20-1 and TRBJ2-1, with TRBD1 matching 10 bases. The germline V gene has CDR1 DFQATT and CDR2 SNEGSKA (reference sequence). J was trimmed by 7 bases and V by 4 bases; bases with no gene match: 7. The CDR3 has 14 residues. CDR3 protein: CSATIRDRGNEQFF. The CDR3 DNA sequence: TGCAGTGCTACAATTCGGGACAGGGGAAATGAGCAGTTCTTC.

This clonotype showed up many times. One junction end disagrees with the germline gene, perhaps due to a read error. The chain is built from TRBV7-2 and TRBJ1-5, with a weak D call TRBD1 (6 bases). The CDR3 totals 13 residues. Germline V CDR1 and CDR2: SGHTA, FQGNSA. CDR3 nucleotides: TGTGCCAGCAGTTCTAACAGGGAGACTAACCCCGTTTTT. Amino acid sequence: CASSSNRETNPVF.

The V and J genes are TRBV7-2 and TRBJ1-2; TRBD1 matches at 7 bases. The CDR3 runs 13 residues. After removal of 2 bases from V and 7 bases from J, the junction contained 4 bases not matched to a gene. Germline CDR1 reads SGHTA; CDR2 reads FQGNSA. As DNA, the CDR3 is TGTGCCAGCAGCTTAACTGACAGGGTTGGCTACACCTTC. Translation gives CASSLTDRVGYTF.

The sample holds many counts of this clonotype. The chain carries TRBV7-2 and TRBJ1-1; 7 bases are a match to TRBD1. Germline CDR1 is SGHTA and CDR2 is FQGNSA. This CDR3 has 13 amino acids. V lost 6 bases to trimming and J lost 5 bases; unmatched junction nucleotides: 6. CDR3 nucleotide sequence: TGTGCCAGCAGTTCAACAGGGGAAACTGAAGCTTTCTTT. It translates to CASSSTGETEAFF.

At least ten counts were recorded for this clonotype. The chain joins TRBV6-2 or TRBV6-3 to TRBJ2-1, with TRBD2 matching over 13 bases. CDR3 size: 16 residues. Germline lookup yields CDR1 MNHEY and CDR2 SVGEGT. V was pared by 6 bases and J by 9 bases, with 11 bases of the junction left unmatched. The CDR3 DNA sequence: TGTGCCAGCAGCCTCCCGACTAGCGGGAGGATGGGTGAGCAGTTCTTC. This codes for CASSLPTSGRMGEQFF.

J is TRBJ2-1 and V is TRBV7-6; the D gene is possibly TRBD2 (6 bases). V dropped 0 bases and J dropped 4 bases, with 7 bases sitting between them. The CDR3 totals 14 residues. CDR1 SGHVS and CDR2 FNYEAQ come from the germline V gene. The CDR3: CASSLAAGYNEQFF. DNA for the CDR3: TGTGCCAGCAGCTTAGCGGCGGGGTACAATGAGCAGTTCTTC.

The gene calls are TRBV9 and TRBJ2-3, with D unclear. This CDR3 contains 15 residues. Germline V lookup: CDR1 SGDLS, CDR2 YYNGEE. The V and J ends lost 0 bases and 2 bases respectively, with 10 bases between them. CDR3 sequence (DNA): TGTGCCAGCAGCGTAGGCGGAGTGGACACAGATACGCAGTATTTT. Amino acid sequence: CASSVGGVDTDTQYF.

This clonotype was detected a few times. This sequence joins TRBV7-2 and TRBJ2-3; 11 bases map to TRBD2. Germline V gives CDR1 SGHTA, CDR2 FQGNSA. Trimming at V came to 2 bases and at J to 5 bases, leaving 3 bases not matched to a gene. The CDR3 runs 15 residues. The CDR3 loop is CASSLRLAGKDTQYF. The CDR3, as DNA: TGTGCCAGCAGCTTAAGACTAGCGGGGAAAGATACGCAGTATTTT.

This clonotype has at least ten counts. CDR3 nucleotides: TGTGCCAGCAGTTTTCGTTTTTTCTCCGGGACAACGAGCTCCTACGAGCAGTACTTC. Translating gives CASSFRFFSGTTSSYEQYF. This chain links TRBV27 with TRBJ2-7; D is perhaps TRBD1 (6 bases). The CDR3 consists of 19 residues. V was pared by 3 bases and J by 0 bases, with 24 bases between. Germline CDR1 reads MNHEY; CDR2 reads SMNVEV (reference sequence).

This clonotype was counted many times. The CDR3 region is CSARSPYRTDTQYF. As DNA, the CDR3 is TGCAGTGCTAGAAGCCCGTATCGCACAGATACGCAGTATTTT. The genes are TRBV20-1 and TRBJ2-3; no definite D call. The CDR3 runs 14 residues. The germline V gene encodes CDR1 DFQATT and CDR2 SNEGSKA (reference sequence). V was cut by 2 bases and J by 1 base, with 10 bases left in between.

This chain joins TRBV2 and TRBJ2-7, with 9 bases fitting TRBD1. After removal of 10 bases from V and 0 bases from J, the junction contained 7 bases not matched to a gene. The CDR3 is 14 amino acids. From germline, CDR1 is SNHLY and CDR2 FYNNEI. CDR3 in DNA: TGTGCCATTACCGGGACAGGGTTCTCCTACGAGCAGTACTTC. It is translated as CAITGTGFSYEQYF.